This T cell receptor (beta chain) was sequenced for a study of CD8 T cells in Susac syndrome. Patients with Susac syndrome met diagnostic criteria defined recently for definite or probable disease. RNA amounts of roughly 0.45 to 1 ug underwent reverse transcription with random hexamers. TCRdb fed the immunoSEQ multiplex PCR reads into MiXCR, producing one record per CDR3 protein. The sample includes some 200,000 distinct CDR3 sequences, over 90% of them seen just once. The CDR3 length is 14 residues. Germline CDR1 GTSNPN, CDR2 SVGIG (reference sequence). Losses at the gene ends were 3 bases for V and 8 bases for J; bases not matched to a gene: 7.

The clonotype comes from a human donor with Susac syndrome. The sequencing input was CD8+ T cells from PBMCs. The chain combines TRBV30 with TRBJ1-6; 7 bases align to TRBD1. The CDR3: CAWRGQILYSPLHF. CDR3 DNA sequence: TGTGCCTGGAGGGGACAGATTTTGTATTCACCCCTCCACTTT.